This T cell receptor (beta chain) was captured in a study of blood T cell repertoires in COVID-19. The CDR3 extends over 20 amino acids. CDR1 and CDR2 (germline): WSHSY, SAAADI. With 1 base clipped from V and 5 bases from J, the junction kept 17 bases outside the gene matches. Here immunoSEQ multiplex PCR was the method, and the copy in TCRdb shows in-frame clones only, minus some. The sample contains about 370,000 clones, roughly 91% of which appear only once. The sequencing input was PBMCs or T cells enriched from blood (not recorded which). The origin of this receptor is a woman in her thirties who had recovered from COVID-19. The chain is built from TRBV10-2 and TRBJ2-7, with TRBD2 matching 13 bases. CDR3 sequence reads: CASSEYPGLAGPSAENEQYF. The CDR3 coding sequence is TGCGCCAGCAGTGAGTACCCGGGACTAGCGGGACCTTCGGCAGAGAACGAGCAGTACTTC.